Shown below are 15 T cell receptor beta chains from a single sample sequenced in a study of shared clonotypes between healthy human individuals (TCRdb year 2020). For the CD8 naive samples, CD45RO-negative cells were positively selected for CCR7, yielding a CD45RA+CCR7+ population from which TemRA cells were excluded. The library was produced with the immunoSEQ multiplex PCR assay. Here the immuneACCESS table is served through TCRdb, limited to in-frame sequences with V and J called. Missing clones are a known gap in these copies; in checked studies unresolved V genes cover under half, and the rest lacks a known reason. This sample comprises 2 million to 2.5 million clones, less than 95% of them detected only once. Together, the top ten hold 0.85% to 1.3% of the sample. The sample taken for sequencing was naive CD8+ T cells sorted from blood. The cell subset or site label of this sample denotes: CD45RA+CCR7+. These receptors originate from a man younger than 35 in good health.

The rearrangement uses TRBV4-3 and TRBJ2-3; weak D call: TRBD1 (6 bases). V was clipped by 0 bases and J by 5 bases, with 18 bases between them. This CDR3 comprises 17 residues. Germline CDR1 LGHNA, CDR2 YSLEER. The CDR3 DNA reads as TGCGCCAGCAGCCAAGATCACAGGACAGTCGTGGGAGATACGCAGTATTTT. It yields the protein CASSQDHRTVVGDTQYF.

V and J are TRBV5-4 and TRBJ1-1, with a tentative D call TRBD1 (5 bases). Germline V gene lookup returns CDR1 SGHNT and CDR2 YYREEE (reference sequence). Trimming removed 0 bases at V and 8 bases at J, with 11 bases between. The CDR3 covers 13 residues. The CDR3 sequence: CASSLGGSPEAFF. CDR3 coding DNA: TGTGCCAGCAGCTTGGGGGGCTCTCCGGAAGCTTTCTTT.

This clone occurred once. CDR3 residues: CASSLEGRWNTEAFF. The DNA of the CDR3 is TGTGCCAGCAGCTTAGAAGGGCGCTGGAACACTGAAGCTTTCTTT. The chain recombines TRBV11-2 with TRBJ1-1, with unresolved D. The CDR3 contains 15 residues. Germline V gene data show CDR1 as SGHAT and CDR2 as FQNNGV. The germline V and J ends were trimmed by 0 bases and 1 base, with 9 bases remaining between them.

The genes are TRBV4-3 and TRBJ2-5, with 11 bases identical to TRBD1. The assigned J gene may be wrong: the sequence end matches TRBJ2-7 better. The germline gives CDR1 LGHNA, CDR2 YSLEER. The CDR3 covers 15 residues. CDR3 coding DNA: TGCGCCAGCAGCCAGGGACAGGGGGGGCTCTACGAGCAGTACTTC. Translating it yields CASSQGQGGLYEQYF.

J is TRBJ1-5 and V is TRBV4-3; 7 bases fit TRBD1. Germline CDR1 and CDR2: LGHNA and YSLEER. Trimming took 5 bases from V and 6 from J; bases not matched to a gene: 7. The CDR3 extends over 14 amino acids. The CDR3 protein is CASSKGGVGQPQHF. The CDR3, as DNA: TGCGCCAGCAGCAAAGGGGGCGTGGGTCAGCCCCAGCATTTT.

This chain joins TRBV29-1 and TRBJ2-7; 8 bases line up with TRBD1. J was trimmed by 5 bases and V by 6 bases; bases with no gene match: 6. The CDR3 runs to 12 residues. CDR1 and CDR2 from the germline V gene are SQVTM and ANQGSEA. In DNA form, the CDR3 reads TGCAGCGTCCTTGGACAGGGACACGAGCAGTACTTC. The encoded protein is CSVLGQGHEQYF.

This CDR3 is CSVEEGGAEQFF. In nucleotides, the CDR3 is TGCAGCGTTGAAGAGGGCGGGGCTGAGCAGTTCTTC. This chain links TRBV29-1 with TRBJ2-1; tentatively, D is TRBD2 (6 bases). The CDR3 extends over 12 amino acids. Trimming cost V 0 bases and J 9 bases, with 9 bases left between them. The germline V gene encodes CDR1 SQVTM and CDR2 ANQGSEA.

This chain joins TRBV30 and TRBJ2-2, with 7 bases lining up with TRBD2. The germline V gene encodes CDR1 GTSNPN and CDR2 SVGIG (reference sequence). After removal of 4 bases from V and 5 bases from J, the junction contained 7 bases not matched to a gene. CDR3 length: 14 residues. The CDR3 coding sequence is TGTGCCTGGATAGGTTTCGGGGGGACCGGGGAGCTGTTTTTT. As protein: CAWIGFGGTGELFF.

The rearrangement uses TRBV7-9 and TRBJ1-2; no reliable D call. The length of the CDR3 is 15 residues. Looked up from germline, CDR1 is SEHNR and CDR2 is FQNEAQ (reference sequence). The germline V and J ends were trimmed by 5 bases and 2 bases, with 15 bases remaining between them. The CDR3 sequence is CASSTFDGRNYGYTF. CDR3 coding DNA: TGTGCCAGCAGCACCTTCGACGGACGGAACTATGGCTACACCTTC.

The rearrangement links TRBV5-6 to TRBJ2-5; 8 bases match TRBD2. The CDR3 has 15 amino acids. With 1 base clipped from V and 1 base from J, the junction kept 3 bases outside the gene matches. Germline V gene sequence: CDR1 SGHDT, CDR2 YYEEEE. CDR3 loop: CASSLSGLAQETQYF. CDR3 nucleotides: TGTGCCAGCAGCTTGAGCGGACTAGCCCAAGAGACCCAGTACTTC.

The chain couples TRBV6-5 to TRBJ2-3; D ambiguous. V lost 1 base and J lost 2, with 7 bases in between. Germline V gene data show CDR1 as MNHEY and CDR2 as SVGAGI. The CDR3 covers 14 residues. The CDR3 here is CASSYYSATDTQYF. As DNA, the CDR3 is TGTGCCAGCAGTTACTACTCAGCCACAGATACGCAGTATTTT.

The chain joins TRBV10-2 to TRBJ2-1; the match to TRBD1 covers 7 bases. This CDR3 is built from 17 residues. CDR1 and CDR2 from the germline V gene are WSHSY and SAAADI. With 7 bases clipped from V and 1 base from J, the junction kept 13 bases outside the gene matches. CDR3 DNA sequence: TGCGCCAGCATCCAGGGCGCGGACAGGTCTTCCTACAATGAGCAGTTCTTC. This translates into CASIQGADRSSYNEQFF.

This chain joins TRBV7-9 and TRBJ1-5, with D possibly TRBD1 on 5 matching bases. Germline-derived CDR1 and CDR2 are SEHNR and FQNEAQ (reference sequence). The CDR3 runs 14 residues. V was pared by 1 base and J by 2 bases, with 6 bases between. The CDR3 protein is CASSLEGGNQPQHF. As DNA, the CDR3 is TGTGCCAGCAGCTTAGAAGGGGGCAATCAGCCCCAGCATTTT.

This rearrangement joins TRBV29-1 to TRBJ2-1; a possible D gene is TRBD1 (6 bases). The length of the CDR3 is 18 residues. V gave up 0 bases and J gave up 0 bases, with 18 bases separating them. The germline gives CDR1 SQVTM, CDR2 ANQGSEA. The CDR3 DNA reads TGCAGCGTTGAAGATTCGGCCGGGACAACCGTCTCCTACAATGAGCAGTTCTTC. Protein: CSVEDSAGTTVSYNEQFF.

V gene TRBV5-1 combines with J gene TRBJ2-3, with D unresolved. The germline CDR1 and CDR2 sequences are SGHRS and YFSETQ. The CDR3 spans 15 residues. Trimming removed 0 bases at V and 5 bases at J, with 13 bases between. This CDR3 reads CASSLEVPDQDTQYF. CDR3 nucleotide sequence: TGCGCCAGCAGCTTGGAGGTCCCGGATCAAGATACGCAGTATTTT.